This T cell receptor (beta chain) was observed in a study of shared clonotypes between healthy human individuals. Study-wide results and limits: Memory subsets generally showed smaller estimated richness than naive subsets did. Donor scarcity curtailed the genetic and exposure-history diversity represented herein.

Comment on this clone: As yet, its antigen is unknown.

Method: immunoSEQ multiplex PCR; TCRdb's copy keeps in-frame clones and lacks some. The sample carries 650,000 to 800,000 clones, approximately 77% recorded once. The CDR3 contains 15 residues. V lost 5 bases to trimming and J lost 0 bases; unmatched junction nucleotides: 7. Per germline, CDR1 LNHDA and CDR2 SQIVND (reference sequence). The TCR was taken from a woman aged 25 to 39 in good health. The sequenced material came from memory CD4+ T cells sorted from blood. Noted subset: CD45RA-negative fraction. The chain joins TRBV19 to TRBJ2-7; 7 nucleotides align to TRBD2. CDR3: CASSPSGGVSYEQYF. The CDR3 coding sequence is TGTGCCAGTAGTCCCTCTGGGGGGGTCTCCTACGAGCAGTACTTC.